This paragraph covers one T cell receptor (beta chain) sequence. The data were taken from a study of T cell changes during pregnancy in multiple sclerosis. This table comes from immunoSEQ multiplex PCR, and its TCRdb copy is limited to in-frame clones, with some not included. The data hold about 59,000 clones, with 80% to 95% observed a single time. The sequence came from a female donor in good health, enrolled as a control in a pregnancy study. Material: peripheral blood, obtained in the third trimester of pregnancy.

CDR3: CASSRTSGEGEQFF. In nucleotides, the CDR3 is TGCGCCAGCAGCCGGACTAGCGGGGAGGGTGAGCAGTTCTTC. The chain is built from TRBV4-3 and TRBJ2-1; 12 nucleotides agree with TRBD2. In germline, CDR1 is LGHNA, CDR2 YSLEER. The CDR3 length is 14 residues. J was trimmed by 9 bases and V by 4 bases; bases with no gene match: 4.